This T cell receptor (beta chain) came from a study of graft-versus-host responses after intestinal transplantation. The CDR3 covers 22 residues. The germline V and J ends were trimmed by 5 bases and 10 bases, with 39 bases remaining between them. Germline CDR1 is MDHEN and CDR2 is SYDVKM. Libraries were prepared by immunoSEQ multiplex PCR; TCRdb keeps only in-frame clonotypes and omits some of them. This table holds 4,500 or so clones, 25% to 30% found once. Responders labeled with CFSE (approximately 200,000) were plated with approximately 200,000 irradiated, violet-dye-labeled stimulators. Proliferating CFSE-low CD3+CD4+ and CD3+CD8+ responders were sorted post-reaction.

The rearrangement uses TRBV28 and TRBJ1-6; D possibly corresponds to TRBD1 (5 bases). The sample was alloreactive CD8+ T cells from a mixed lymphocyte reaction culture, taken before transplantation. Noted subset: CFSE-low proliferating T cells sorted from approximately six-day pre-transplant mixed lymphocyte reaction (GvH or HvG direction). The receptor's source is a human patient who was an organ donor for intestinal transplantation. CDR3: CASSTNPGTPFLSSGGRSPLHF. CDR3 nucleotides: TGTGCCAGCAGTACCAATCCCGGGACTCCCTTCTTGAGTTCTGGAGGTCGATCACCCCTCCACTTT.